One and the same sample provided the 9 T cell receptor beta chains below, sequenced in a study of blood T cell repertoires in COVID-19. Generated by immunoSEQ multiplex PCR, the TCRdb table keeps only in-frame clones and is missing some. The sample has tens of thousands of clones; 65% to 85% are singletons. Sequencing used peripheral blood. Receptor source: a man aged 65 to 85 with COVID-19, enrolled during active disease.

The CDR3: CASSPAVYRGQETQYF. As DNA, the CDR3 is TGTGCCAGCAGCCCGGCCGTCTACAGGGGCCAAGAGACCCAGTACTTC. The chain joins TRBV11-2 to TRBJ2-5, with 7 bases lining up with TRBD1. Per the germline V gene, CDR1 is SGHAT and CDR2 is FQNNGV. The CDR3 has 16 residues. V gave up 5 bases and J gave up 1 base; unmatched junction bases: 10.

This clone was detected a few times. V is TRBV5-5 and J is TRBJ1-5; D unresolved. The CDR3 runs 14 residues. The V end lost 2 bases, the J end lost 1 base, and 7 bases lay between the germline ends. CDR1 SGHKS and CDR2 YYEKEE come from the germline V gene (reference sequence). DNA for the CDR3: TGTGCCAGCAGCTTCACAATGAGCAATCAGCCCCAGCATTTT. It yields the protein CASSFTMSNQPQHF.

The chain combines TRBV7-2 with TRBJ1-6; TRBD1 agrees at 10 bases. The CDR3 runs 15 residues. Trimming removed 2 bases from V and 10 bases from J; junction bases left unmatched: 5. Germline V gene lookup returns CDR1 SGHTA and CDR2 FQGNSA. The CDR3 nucleotides are TGTGCCAGCAGCTTATTCGGGACAGGGGCCTCACCCCTCCACTTT. This sequence encodes CASSLFGTGASPLHF.

This clone was recorded once. This may be a read error, as it is one base from a much larger clone. This chain joins TRBV5-4 and TRBJ1-1, with 7 nucleotides matching TRBD1. CDR1 and CDR2 (germline): SGHNT, YYREEE (reference sequence). V gave up 3 bases and J gave up 1 base; unmatched junction bases: 0. The CDR3 sequence is 13 residues long. CDR3 protein: CASSWDRNTEAFF. The CDR3 DNA sequence: TGTGCCAGCAGCTGGGACAGGAACACTGAAGCTTTCTTT.

The chain couples TRBV27 to TRBJ1-1; no clear D. The CDR3 contains 13 residues. Per the germline V gene, CDR1 is MNHEY and CDR2 is SMNVEV (reference sequence). Trimming stripped 6 bases from V and 4 bases from J, with 12 bases between. The CDR3 bases are TGTGCCAGCAGCCCCCACAGTATCACTGAAGCTTTCTTT. It codes for CASSPHSITEAFF.

The chain recombines TRBV19 with TRBJ2-7; TRBD1 is a possible D gene (6 bases). Trimming took off 4 bases at V and 2 bases at J, with 21 bases between the two ends. CDR1 is LNHDA and CDR2 is SQIVND in the germline V gene (reference sequence). CDR3 length: 17 residues. The CDR3 loop reads CASSKGHQITRAYEQYF. The CDR3 coding sequence is TGTGCCAGTAGTAAGGGACACCAAATTACGCGCGCCTACGAGCAGTACTTC.

The genes are TRBV16 and TRBJ1-2, with D possibly being TRBD1 (6 bases). CDR1 is KGHSY and CDR2 is FQNENV in the germline V gene. V shed 2 bases and J shed 0 bases, with 13 bases lying between them. The CDR3 sequence is 16 residues long. In nucleotides, the CDR3 is TGTGCCAGCAGCCAACTTTTGACAGGAGCTAACTATGGCTACACCTTC. This encodes CASSQLLTGANYGYTF.

This chain links TRBV11-3 with TRBJ2-2; TRBD1 matches at 9 bases. From germline, CDR1 is SGHNT and CDR2 YENEEA. CDR3 length: 17 amino acids. After removal of 1 base from V and 4 bases from J, the junction contained 7 bases not matched to a gene. CDR3: CASSLGTGTGSTGELFF. The CDR3 nucleotides are TGTGCCAGCAGCTTAGGGACCGGGACAGGGAGCACCGGGGAGCTGTTTTTT.

This clone appeared a single time. The CDR3 region has the DNA TGTGCCAGCAGCGACGACACCCGTCACACCGGGGAGCTGTTTTTT. It codes for CASSDDTRHTGELFF. The rearrangement joins TRBV9 to TRBJ2-2; D is undetermined. The CDR3 length is 15 residues. Germline values: CDR1 SGDLS, CDR2 YYNGEE. The ends were cut back, 3 bases at V and 3 bases at J, with 12 bases in the middle.